This is a list of T cell receptor beta chains from one sample in a study of CD8 T cells in Susac syndrome. Each CDR3 protein gets one entry after TCRdb re-called the immunoSEQ multiplex PCR reads with MiXCR. The table has 250,000 to 300,000 distinct CDR3 sequences, roughly 84% seen once. Source material: CD8+ T cells from PBMCs. These receptors all stem from a human donor with multiple sclerosis. Each CDR3 is given with its conserved first and last residue. A D gene is named only where the DNA matches it firmly. Expanded clones are given a class, and other clones once, few, many or no size at all.

V	J	length	D	size	DNA	CDR3
TRBV29-1	TRBJ2-7	14	TRBD1	NA	TGCAGCGCGGCCGGGACAGGGAGCTCCTACGAGCAGTACTTC	CSAAGTGSSYEQYF
TRBV14	TRBJ2-1	17	NA	once	TGTGCCAGCAGCCAAGACCAGGGTAGGAGGATGGGTACTGAGCAGTTCTTC	CASSQDQGRRMGTEQFF
TRBV7-2	TRBJ1-5	13	NA	NA	TGTGCCAGCAGCTTAACGGTAAAGCAGCCCCAGCATTTT	CASSLTVKQPQHF
TRBV20-1	TRBJ1-1	13	TRBD1	NA	TGCAGTGTCCAGGACAGGCAACACCGTGAAGCTTTCTTT	CSVQDRQHREAFF
TRBV2	TRBJ2-7	18	TRBD1	NA	TGTGCCAGCAGTGAAGTTAGGGGACAGACCACTTCAACCTACGAGCAGTACTTC	CASSEVRGQTTSTYEQYF
TRBV10-3	TRBJ2-7	14	NA	NA	TGTGCCATCAGCCACCCGGGGGCTACTTACGAGCAGTACTTC	CAISHPGATYEQYF
TRBV7-9	TRBJ1-2	17	TRBD1	NA	TGTGCCAGCAGCCTAATTAAGGGACAGGCGCGGTCATATGGCTACACCTTC	CASSLIKGQARSYGYTF
TRBV23-1	TRBJ2-7	14	NA	NA	TGCGCCAGCAGTGACACAGGCCTCTCCTACGAGCAGTACTTC	CASSDTGLSYEQYF
TRBV28	TRBJ2-7	16	TRBD1	NA	TGTGCCAGCAGTTTATTCGACAGGGCCCTCTCCTACGAGCAGTACTTC	CASSLFDRALSYEQYF
TRBV5-6	TRBJ1-6	11	NA	NA	TGTGCCAGCAGCATTGGGAATACCCTCCACTTT	CASSIGNTLHF
TRBV3-1	TRBJ2-1	16	NA	NA	TGTGCCAGCAGCCAGGACACAGGGTTTTCGTTCAATGAGCAGTTCTTC	CASSQDTGFSFNEQFF
TRBV27	TRBJ1-1	15	NA	NA	TGTGCCAGCAGTTGGTCTCGTGGGGTAGGGACTGAAGCTTTCTTT	CASSWSRGVGTEAFF
TRBV9	TRBJ2-1	15	NA	NA	TGTGCCAGCAGCGTAGCTGATAGATATCGGAATGAGCAGTTCTTC	CASSVADRYRNEQFF
TRBV7-6	TRBJ2-3	14	NA	NA	TGTGCCAGCAGCTTCCATGGCGGCACAGATACGCAGTATTTT	CASSFHGGTDTQYF
TRBV6-1	TRBJ2-5	17	TRBD2	NA	TGTGCCAGCAGTGAACTAGCGGGCGACCGACAACAAGAGACCCAGTACTTC	CASSELAGDRQQETQYF
TRBV12-3/TRBV12-4	TRBJ1-5	13	TRBD1	NA	TGTGCCAGCAGTACAGGGGGCAATCAGCCCCAGCATTTT	CASSTGGNQPQHF
TRBV6-2/TRBV6-3	TRBJ1-1	12	NA	once	TGTGCCAGCAGTTACTCGCTTCTTGAAGCTTTCTTT	CASSYSLLEAFF
TRBV6-6	TRBJ1-1	16	NA	NA	TGTGCCAGCAGTTACCCGACTCAGGGTAGGAACACTGAAGCTTTCTTT	CASSYPTQGRNTEAFF
TRBV19	TRBJ2-1	16	NA	NA	TGTGCCAGTAGTATTCTCGGGACGGCGTCCTACAATGAGCAGTTCTTC	CASSILGTASYNEQFF
TRBV4-1	TRBJ2-1	16	TRBD1	NA	TGCGCCAGCAGCCTAGAAATGGACAGGAGATACAATGAGCAGTTCTTC	CASSLEMDRRYNEQFF
TRBV27	TRBJ2-7	17	TRBD1	NA	TGTGCCAGCAGTTTGGGAGCGGGGACAGGGCGTGATTACGAGCAGTACTTC	CASSLGAGTGRDYEQYF
TRBV20-1	TRBJ2-1	16	TRBD2	NA	TGCAGTGCTCCAAACCTTCTAGCGGACCTATACAATGAGCAGTTCTTC	CSAPNLLADLYNEQFF
TRBV29-1	TRBJ2-2	14	NA	NA	TGCAGCGTTGACCTGGGTGGGAGGACCGGGGAGCTGTTTTTT	CSVDLGGRTGELFF
TRBV7-2	TRBJ2-2	19	TRBD2	NA	TGTGCCAGCAGCTTAGACAGACCTCTGACTAGCGGGAGTACCGGGGAGCTGTTTTTT	CASSLDRPLTSGSTGELFF
TRBV7-8	TRBJ1-4	19	NA	NA	TGTGCCAGCATCTTTTCCTTGATAGGGGCGGAAGGAACTAATGAAAAACTGTTTTTT	CASIFSLIGAEGTNEKLFF
TRBV2	TRBJ2-3	16	NA	NA	TGTGCCAGCAGTTCTCCCCCCTCGGTCGTCACAGATACGCAGTATTTT	CASSSPPSVVTDTQYF
TRBV6-5	TRBJ2-1	14	TRBD2	once	TGTGCCAGCGGTAGCGGGAGCCTCCTCAATGAGCAGTTCTTC	CASGSGSLLNEQFF
TRBV20-1	TRBJ2-7	15	NA	NA	TGCAGTGCTAGAGATCTATACGCCGCCATCAACGAGCAGTACTTC	CSARDLYAAINEQYF
TRBV19	TRBJ2-2	17	TRBD2	NA	TGTGCCAGTAGTATTCGGGCGGGAGGGGGTATCACCGGGGAGCTGTTTTTT	CASSIRAGGGITGELFF
TRBV20-1	TRBJ1-2	14	TRBD1	NA	TGCAGTGCTAGAAACCGGGACAGGGGCTATGGCTACACCTTC	CSARNRDRGYGYTF
TRBV6-5	TRBJ2-3	15	NA	NA	TGTGCCAGCAGTTATGGGACGGAACCCACAGATACGCAGTATTTT	CASSYGTEPTDTQYF
TRBV27	TRBJ2-7	14	NA	NA	TGTGCCAGCAGTTTGCGCGGGAACCCTTACGAGCAGTACTTC	CASSLRGNPYEQYF
TRBV10-3	TRBJ2-3	16	TRBD2	NA	TGTGCCATCAAGGAGGGGAGGGGCGTCATCCCAGATACGCAGTATTTT	CAIKEGRGVIPDTQYF
TRBV6-1	TRBJ2-1	17	TRBD2	NA	TGTGCCAGCAGTCTGCTGGGGGGTAGCGGGAGATACAATGAGCAGTTCTTC	CASSLLGGSGRYNEQFF
TRBV2	TRBJ2-7	14	TRBD1	NA	TGTGCCAGCAGGGCCGGGACAGGGAGCTACGAGCAGTACTTC	CASRAGTGSYEQYF
TRBV7-9	TRBJ1-5	15	TRBD1	NA	TGTGCCAGCAGCTCGACAGGGGAGAGCAATCAGCCCCAGCATTTT	CASSSTGESNQPQHF
TRBV4-2	TRBJ2-1	16	TRBD1	NA	TGTGCCAGCAGCCGAGGACAGGGTGAGGGATACAATGAGCAGTTCTTC	CASSRGQGEGYNEQFF
TRBV27	TRBJ2-7	13	NA	NA	TGTGCCAGCAGCTCCGGGTTTCTAGGCGAGCAGTACTTC	CASSSGFLGEQYF
TRBV5-1	TRBJ2-1	14	NA	NA	TGCGCCAGCAGCTTGTGGGAAGGGGGGACTGAGCAGTTCTTC	CASSLWEGGTEQFF
TRBV29-1	TRBJ2-7	14	TRBD1	NA	TGCAGCGTTGGGAGCCGGGACAGACCCTACGAGCAGTACTTC	CSVGSRDRPYEQYF
TRBV29-1	TRBJ2-2	17	TRBD1	once	TGCAGCGTTGAAATTAGTTTGACAGGGATCAACACCGGGGAGCTGTTTTTT	CSVEISLTGINTGELFF
TRBV29-1	TRBJ2-1	10	NA	NA	TGCAGCGTTGTGAATGATGAGCAGTTCTTC	CSVVNDEQFF
TRBV5-8	TRBJ2-1	16	TRBD2	NA	TGTGCCAGCAGCTTGGCCAGCGGGAGTTATATCAATGAGCAGTTCTTC	CASSLASGSYINEQFF
TRBV12-3/TRBV12-4	TRBJ2-1	15	TRBD2	NA	TGTGCCGGCAGTCTTCTCCCGGGACTAGGGGACGAGCAGTTCTTC	CAGSLLPGLGDEQFF
TRBV4-1	TRBJ1-2	17	NA	once	TGCGCCAGCAGCCCACCCGGAACAGGGACTCATCACTATGGCTACACCTTC	CASSPPGTGTHHYGYTF
TRBV12-3/TRBV12-4	TRBJ1-1	15	NA	once	TGTGCCAGCAGCGGGGCCCTGGCGGGGTTCGCTGAAGCTTTCTTT	CASSGALAGFAEAFF
TRBV27	TRBJ1-5	14	NA	NA	TGTGCCAGCACCCAGGTAGGGAGCAATCAGCCCCAGCATTTT	CASTQVGSNQPQHF
TRBV9	TRBJ2-6	19	NA	NA	TGTGCCAGCAGCGTAGTCTCTCCGGGGGCGTCGCCTGGGGCCAACGTCCTGACTTTC	CASSVVSPGASPGANVLTF
TRBV5-6	TRBJ2-6	16	NA	NA	TGTGCCAGCAGCTTCGGTTCGATCTCTGGGGCCAACGTCCTGACTTTC	CASSFGSISGANVLTF
TRBV7-6	TRBJ2-1	19	TRBD2	NA	TGTGCCAGCACCGAACACTGGACTAGCGGGAAAGACCTCTACAATGAGCAGTTCTTC	CASTEHWTSGKDLYNEQFF
TRBV28	TRBJ2-1	16	NA	NA	TGTGCCAGCAGACTATTGGACTCCAGCTCCTACAATGAGCAGTTCTTC	CASRLLDSSSYNEQFF
TRBV7-7	TRBJ2-1	16	TRBD2	few	TGTGCTAGCAGCCGAGTACTAGCGGGAGTTGGAAATGAGCAGTTCTTC	CASSRVLAGVGNEQFF
TRBV7-9	TRBJ2-1	13	TRBD2	once	TGTGCCAGCACGACTAGCGCTAACAATGAGCAGTTCTTC	CASTTSANNEQFF
TRBV18	TRBJ2-5	15	TRBD1	NA	TGTGCCAGCTCAGCCAAATGGGACAGCCAAGAGACCCAGTACTTC	CASSAKWDSQETQYF
TRBV6-5	TRBJ1-3	17	NA	NA	TGTGCCAGCAGTTACTCGCGTGTCCCCTTGGTGGGAAACACCATATATTTT	CASSYSRVPLVGNTIYF
TRBV29-1	TRBJ1-1	9	NA	NA	TGCAGCGTTGAAGAAAAAGCTTTCTTT	CSVEEKAFF
TRBV19	TRBJ2-1	14	NA	NA	TGTGCCAGTAGTATAGAAGGCCAGTACAATGAGCAGTTCTTC	CASSIEGQYNEQFF
TRBV27	TRBJ1-1	13	NA	NA	TGTGCCAGCAGTTACACAGGCTCCACTGAAGCTTTCTTT	CASSYTGSTEAFF
TRBV27	TRBJ2-1	16	TRBD2	NA	TGTGCCAGCAGTCCGGGGACTAGCGGGAGAAGCCATGAGCAGTTCTTC	CASSPGTSGRSHEQFF